Listed below are T cell receptor beta chains from one sample, sequenced in a study of T cell responses to AZD1222 COVID-19 vaccine. Profiled with immunoSEQ multiplex PCR; TCRdb holds only in-frame clones, not every one. The table shows tens of thousands of clones, with approximately 89% occurring only once. The sequencing used peripheral blood, collected on day 0 of MenACWY control vaccination. Every receptor here comes from an adult in good health. CDR3s include the opening cysteine and the closing phenylalanine or tryptophan. A D gene is named only where the DNA matches it firmly. The listing skips clone size in some rows; elsewhere it reads once, few, many or a size class.

size	V	J	D	length	CDR3	DNA
NA	TRBV7-8	TRBJ2-1	NA	14	CASSLVTVVNEQFF	TGTGCCAGCAGCTTAGTGACCGTGGTAAATGAGCAGTTCTTC
NA	TRBV2	TRBJ2-1	NA	15	CASSELGTGRNEQFF	TGTGCCAGCAGTGAATTGGGCACAGGTCGGAATGAGCAGTTCTTC
NA	TRBV19	TRBJ1-5	NA	15	CASALTEYSNQPQHF	TGTGCCAGCGCTCTAACAGAATATAGCAATCAGCCCCAGCATTTT
NA	TRBV25-1	TRBJ2-1	NA	12	CASSRFWDEQFF	TGTGCCAGCAGTCGGTTTTGGGATGAGCAGTTCTTC
NA	TRBV29-1	TRBJ2-7	TRBD2	14	CSVIRLAAFDEQYF	TGCAGCGTCATACGACTAGCGGCGTTCGACGAGCAGTACTTC
once	TRBV2	TRBJ1-5	TRBD1	15	CASSDSGQGSQPQHF	TGTGCCAGCAGTGATTCGGGACAGGGAAGTCAGCCCCAGCATTTT
NA	TRBV6-5	TRBJ1-6	NA	14	CASRATESNSPLHF	TGTGCCAGCAGAGCGACAGAATCTAATTCACCCCTCCACTTT
NA	TRBV3-1/TRBV3-2	TRBJ2-7	TRBD2	14	CASSRDGGRNEQYF	TGTGCCAGCAGCCGAGATGGCGGGAGGAACGAGCAGTACTTC
NA	TRBV29-1	TRBJ2-1	NA	14	CSASAGFNYNEQFF	TGCAGCGCATCGGCCGGGTTCAACTACAATGAGCAGTTCTTC
NA	TRBV28	TRBJ1-6	TRBD1	16	CASSSTRTGTNSPLHF	TGTGCCAGCAGTTCCACAAGGACAGGGACGAATTCACCCCTCCACTTT
once	TRBV5-6	TRBJ1-4	TRBD1	14	CASSLDREDEKLFF	TGTGCCAGCAGCCTCGACAGGGAGGATGAAAAACTGTTTTTT
NA	TRBV18	TRBJ1-1	NA	13	CASSPGRDTEAFF	TGTGCCAGCTCACCGGGCAGGGACACTGAAGCTTTCTTT
NA	TRBV5-6	TRBJ1-3	NA	17	CASSLISGALALNTIYF	TGTGCCAGCAGCTTGATATCGGGGGCCTTAGCGCTGAACACCATATATTTT
NA	TRBV6-4	TRBJ1-4	NA	13	CASSVEIGEKLFF	TGTGCCAGCAGTGTCGAAATCGGGGAAAAACTGTTTTTT
NA	TRBV7-3	TRBJ1-1	TRBD1	13	CASSSTGGGEAFF	TGTGCCAGCAGCTCGACAGGGGGCGGTGAAGCTTTCTTT
NA	TRBV2	TRBJ1-1	NA	13	CASSTQGFTEAFF	TGTGCCAGCAGTACGCAGGGTTTCACTGAAGCTTTCTTT
NA	TRBV5-1	TRBJ1-4	NA	14	CASSLEQGGEKLFF	TGCGCCAGCAGCTTGGAGCAGGGCGGTGAAAAACTGTTTTTT
NA	TRBV10-3	TRBJ1-1	NA	14	CAISEKEGWTEAFF	TGTGCCATCAGTGAGAAGGAGGGATGGACTGAAGCTTTCTTT
NA	TRBV6-5	TRBJ1-5	NA	15	CASKGGQGSNQPQHF	TGTGCCAGCAAGGGGGGCCAGGGAAGCAATCAGCCCCAGCATTTT
NA	TRBV28	TRBJ2-5	TRBD1	15	CASSPGTGVRETQYF	TGTGCCAGCAGCCCCGGGACAGGAGTGAGGGAGACCCAGTACTTC
NA	TRBV5-5	TRBJ2-7	TRBD2	17	CASSLFGLAGGGYEQYF	TGTGCCAGCAGCTTGTTTGGACTAGCGGGAGGTGGATACGAGCAGTACTTC
NA	TRBV10-3	TRBJ2-3	TRBD1	15	CAISDQTGATDTQYF	TGTGCCATCAGTGATCAAACAGGGGCCACAGATACGCAGTATTTT
once	TRBV11-1	TRBJ2-7	NA	12	CASSSGVDEQYF	TGTGCCAGCAGCTCAGGCGTGGACGAGCAGTACTTC
once	TRBV5-1	TRBJ2-3	TRBD2	16	CASSLSVAGVTDTQYF	TGCGCCAGCAGCTTGTCGGTAGCGGGGGTCACAGATACGCAGTATTTT
NA	TRBV6-1	TRBJ2-3	NA	15	CASSDRGLEGDTQYF	TGTGCCAGCAGTGACCGGGGTCTTGAGGGCGATACGCAGTATTTT
NA	TRBV10-1	TRBJ2-2	NA	16	CASSELAGAGTGELFF	TGCGCCAGCAGTGAGTTAGCAGGGGCCGGCACCGGGGAGCTGTTTTTT
NA	TRBV4-3	TRBJ2-2	NA	15	CASSQDPLMTGELFF	TGCGCCAGCAGCCAAGATCCCCTAATGACCGGGGAGCTGTTTTTT
NA	TRBV6-1	TRBJ1-4	TRBD1	16	CASSESPGQSNEKLFF	TGTGCCAGCAGTGAATCACCGGGACAGAGTAATGAAAAACTGTTTTTT
NA	TRBV6-1	TRBJ2-1	NA	16	CASSEGIWEKGNEQFF	TGTGCCAGCAGTGAAGGTATCTGGGAGAAAGGCAATGAGCAGTTCTTC
NA	TRBV5-6	TRBJ2-2	TRBD1	14	CASSFEDRAGELFF	TGTGCCAGCAGCTTCGAGGACAGGGCCGGGGAGCTGTTTTTT
NA	TRBV3-1/TRBV3-2	TRBJ1-6	TRBD1	13	CASSYPGGRPLHF	TGTGCCAGCAGCTACCCAGGGGGTAGACCCCTCCACTTT
NA	TRBV7-2	TRBJ2-7	TRBD2	14	CASSRGGSNYEQYF	TGTGCCAGCAGCCGGGGGGGCAGCAACTACGAGCAGTACTTC
once	TRBV19	TRBJ1-1	NA	12	CASSRQHTEAFF	TGTGCCAGTAGTAGGCAACACACTGAAGCTTTCTTT
few	TRBV28	TRBJ2-7	NA	14	CASSLWDRTYEQYF	TGTGCCAGCAGTTTATGGGACCGCACCTACGAGCAGTACTTC
NA	TRBV5-1	TRBJ2-1	NA	15	CASSSRTHSYNEQFF	TGCGCCAGCAGCTCGCGAACCCACTCCTACAATGAGCAGTTCTTC
NA	TRBV7-2	TRBJ2-5	NA	13	CASSRQVTETQYF	TGTGCCAGCAGCCGACAGGTGACTGAGACCCAGTACTTC
once	TRBV3-1/TRBV3-2	TRBJ2-5	NA	15	CASSQDLGLGNAQYF	TGTGCCAGCAGCCAAGATCTTGGCCTCGGGAACGCCCAGTACTTC
NA	TRBV4-3	TRBJ2-7	TRBD1	14	CASSQARQGREQYF	TGCGCCAGCAGCCAAGCCAGACAGGGACGCGAGCAGTACTTC
once	TRBV6-5	TRBJ1-1	TRBD1	13	CASTQGAHTEAFF	TGTGCCAGCACCCAGGGGGCTCACACTGAAGCTTTCTTT
NA	TRBV6-5	TRBJ1-1	NA	13	CASRLEPNTEAFF	TGTGCCAGCAGGTTAGAACCGAACACTGAAGCTTTCTTT
NA	TRBV5-1	TRBJ2-1	NA	15	CASSLVGLRDNEQFF	TGCGCCAGCAGCTTGGTAGGACTACGTGACAATGAGCAGTTCTTC
NA	TRBV5-1	TRBJ2-2	TRBD2	16	CASSPRTSGGTGELFF	TGCGCCAGCAGCCCCCGGACTAGCGGCGGCACCGGGGAGCTGTTTTTT
NA	TRBV9	TRBJ2-7	NA	13	CASSVDRVSEQYF	TGTGCCAGCAGCGTAGACAGGGTCTCCGAGCAGTACTTC
NA	TRBV11-2	TRBJ2-7	NA	14	CASSFAPKGYEQYF	TGTGCCAGCAGCTTTGCCCCGAAAGGCTACGAGCAGTACTTC
once	TRBV28	TRBJ1-5	NA	17	CASSPLRRGRGRQPQHF	TGTGCCAGCAGTCCCCTCCGCCGGGGGCGAGGGAGACAGCCCCAGCATTTT
once	TRBV18	TRBJ2-5	NA	13	CASSPLNWETQYF	TGTGCCAGCTCACCTCTCAATTGGGAGACCCAGTACTTC
NA	TRBV13	TRBJ2-3	NA	18	CASSLSIGAGASRSTQYF	TGTGCCAGCAGCCTTTCCATCGGGGCAGGGGCTTCAAGGAGTACGCAGTATTTT
NA	TRBV9	TRBJ1-1	NA	14	CASSVGQRGTEAFF	TGTGCCAGCAGCGTAGGGCAGCGGGGCACTGAAGCTTTCTTT
NA	TRBV19	TRBJ1-4	TRBD1	15	CASSIRQGEYEKLFF	TGTGCCAGTAGTATACGTCAGGGGGAGTATGAAAAACTGTTTTTT
NA	TRBV11-1	TRBJ2-2	NA	13	CASSPLNTGELFF	TGTGCCAGCAGCCCTTTAAACACCGGGGAGCTGTTTTTT
NA	TRBV28	TRBJ1-4	NA	20	CASSPPSGQFFRGMDEKLFF	TGTGCCAGCAGTCCGCCGTCGGGACAATTTTTTAGGGGCATGGATGAAAAACTGTTTTTT
NA	TRBV6-1	TRBJ1-3	NA	15	CASSEEGGKGNTIYF	TGTGCCAGCAGCGAAGAAGGGGGTAAAGGAAACACCATATATTTT
NA	TRBV10-3	TRBJ2-2	NA	13	CATRESFTGELFF	TGTGCCACCCGGGAGTCGTTCACCGGGGAGCTGTTTTTT
NA	TRBV14	TRBJ2-7	TRBD1	15	CASSRGTGPTYEQYF	TGTGCCAGCAGCCGAGGGACAGGGCCCACCTACGAGCAGTACTTC
NA	TRBV6-4	TRBJ1-6	TRBD1	14	CASSEAGGNSPLHF	TGTGCCAGCAGTGAAGCAGGGGGTAATTCACCCCTCCACTTT